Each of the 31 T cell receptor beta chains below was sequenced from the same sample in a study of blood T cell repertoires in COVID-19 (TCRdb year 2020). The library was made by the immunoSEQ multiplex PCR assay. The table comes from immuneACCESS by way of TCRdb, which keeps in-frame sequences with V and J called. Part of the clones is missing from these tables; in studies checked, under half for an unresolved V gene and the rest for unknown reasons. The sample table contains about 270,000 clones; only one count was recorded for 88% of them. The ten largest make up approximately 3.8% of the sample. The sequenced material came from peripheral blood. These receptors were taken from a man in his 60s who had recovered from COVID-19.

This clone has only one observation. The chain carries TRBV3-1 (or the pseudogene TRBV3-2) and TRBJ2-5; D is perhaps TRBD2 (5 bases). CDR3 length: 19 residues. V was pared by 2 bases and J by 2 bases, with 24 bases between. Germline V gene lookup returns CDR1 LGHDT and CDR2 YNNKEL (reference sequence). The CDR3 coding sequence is TGTGCCAGCAGCCAACACCCGGGATCCTACACTTCTTTACAAGAGACCCAGTACTTC. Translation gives CASSQHPGSYTSLQETQYF.

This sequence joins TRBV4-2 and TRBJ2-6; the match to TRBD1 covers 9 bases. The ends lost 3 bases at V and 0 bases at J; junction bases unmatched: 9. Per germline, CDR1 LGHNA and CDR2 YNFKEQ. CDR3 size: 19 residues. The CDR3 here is CASSQVTGTGYSGANVLTF. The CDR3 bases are TGTGCCAGCAGCCAGGTTACCGGGACAGGGTACTCTGGGGCCAACGTCCTGACTTTC.

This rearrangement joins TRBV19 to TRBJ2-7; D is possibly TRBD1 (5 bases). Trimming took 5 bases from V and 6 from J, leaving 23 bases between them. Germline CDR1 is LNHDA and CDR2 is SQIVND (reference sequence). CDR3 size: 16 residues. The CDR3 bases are TGTGCCAGTAGTCCAACCTTTGCTCAGACAGTTCCCGAGCAGTACTTC. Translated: CASSPTFAQTVPEQYF.

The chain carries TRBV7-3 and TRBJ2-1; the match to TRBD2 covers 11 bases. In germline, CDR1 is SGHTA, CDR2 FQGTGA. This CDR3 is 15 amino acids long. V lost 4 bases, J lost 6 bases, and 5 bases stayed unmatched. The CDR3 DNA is TGTGCCAGCAGCTATAGCGGGGGGGCCCCCAATGAGCAGTTCTTC. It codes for CASSYSGGAPNEQFF. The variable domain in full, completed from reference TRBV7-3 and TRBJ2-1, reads GAGVSQTPSNKVTEKGKYVELRCDPISGHTALYWYRQSLGQGPEFLIYFQGTGAADDSGLPNDRFFAVRPEGSVSTLKIQRTERGDSAVYLCASSYSGGAPNEQFFGPGTRLTVL.

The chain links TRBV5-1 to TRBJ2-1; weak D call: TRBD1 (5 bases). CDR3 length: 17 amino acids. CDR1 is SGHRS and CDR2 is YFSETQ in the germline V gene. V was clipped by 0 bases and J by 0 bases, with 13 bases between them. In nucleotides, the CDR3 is TGCGCCAGCAGCTTGGAGGGGCGTTTTGGCTCCTACAATGAGCAGTTCTTC. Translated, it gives CASSLEGRFGSYNEQFF.

The CDR3 here is CASSLGGDLYGYTF. CDR3 nucleotide sequence: TGTGCCAGCAGCCTAGGGGGGGATCTCTATGGCTACACCTTC. V gene TRBV9 combines with J gene TRBJ1-2, with D possibly matching TRBD1 (6 bases). The germline V gene encodes CDR1 SGDLS and CDR2 YYNGEE. Trimming cost V 4 bases and J 4 bases, with 14 bases left between them. The CDR3 sequence is 14 residues long.

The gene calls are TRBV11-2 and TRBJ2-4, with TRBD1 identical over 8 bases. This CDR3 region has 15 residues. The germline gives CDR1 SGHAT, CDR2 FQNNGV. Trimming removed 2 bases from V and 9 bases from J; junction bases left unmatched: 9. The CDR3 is CASSLYDSDRVIQYF. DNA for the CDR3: TGTGCCAGCAGCTTATATGATTCGGACAGGGTCATTCAGTACTTC.

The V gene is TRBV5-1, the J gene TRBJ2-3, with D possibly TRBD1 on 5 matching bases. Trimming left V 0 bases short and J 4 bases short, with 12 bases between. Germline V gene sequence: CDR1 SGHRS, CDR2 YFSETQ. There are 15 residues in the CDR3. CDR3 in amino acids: CASSLELQGADTQYF. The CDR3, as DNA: TGCGCCAGCAGCTTGGAATTGCAGGGTGCAGATACGCAGTATTTT.

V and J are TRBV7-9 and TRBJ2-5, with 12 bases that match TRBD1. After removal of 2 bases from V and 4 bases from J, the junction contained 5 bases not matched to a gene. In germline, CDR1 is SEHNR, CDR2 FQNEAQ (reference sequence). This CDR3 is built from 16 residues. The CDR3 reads CASSLRGTGGPETQYF. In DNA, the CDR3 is TGTGCCAGCAGCTTAAGGGGGACAGGGGGCCCAGAGACCCAGTACTTC.

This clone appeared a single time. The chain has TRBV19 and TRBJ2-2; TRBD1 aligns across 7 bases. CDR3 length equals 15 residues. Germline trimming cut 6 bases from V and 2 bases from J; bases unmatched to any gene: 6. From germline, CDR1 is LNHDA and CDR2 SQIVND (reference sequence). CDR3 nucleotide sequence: TGTGCCAGTAGGTGGGACAGTCACAACACCGGGGAGCTGTTTTTT. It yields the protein CASRWDSHNTGELFF.

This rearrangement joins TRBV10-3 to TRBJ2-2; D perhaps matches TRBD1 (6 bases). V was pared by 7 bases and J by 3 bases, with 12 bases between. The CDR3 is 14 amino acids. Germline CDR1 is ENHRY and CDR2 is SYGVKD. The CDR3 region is CAIKHRVDTGELFF. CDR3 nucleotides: TGTGCCATCAAGCACAGGGTGGACACCGGGGAGCTGTTTTTT.

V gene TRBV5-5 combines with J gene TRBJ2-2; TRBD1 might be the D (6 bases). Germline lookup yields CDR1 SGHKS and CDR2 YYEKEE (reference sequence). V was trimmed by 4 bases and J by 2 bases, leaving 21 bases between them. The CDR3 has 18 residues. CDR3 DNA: TGTGCCAGCAGCCCGGACAGTTTCCCGTCATTAAACACCGGGGAGCTGTTTTTT. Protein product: CASSPDSFPSLNTGELFF.

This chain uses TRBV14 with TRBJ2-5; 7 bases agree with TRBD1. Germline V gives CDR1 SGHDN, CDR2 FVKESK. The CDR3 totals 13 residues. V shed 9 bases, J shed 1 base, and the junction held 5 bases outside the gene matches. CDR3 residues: CASNRGFQETQYF. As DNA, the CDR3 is TGTGCCAGTAACAGGGGCTTCCAAGAGACCCAGTACTTC.

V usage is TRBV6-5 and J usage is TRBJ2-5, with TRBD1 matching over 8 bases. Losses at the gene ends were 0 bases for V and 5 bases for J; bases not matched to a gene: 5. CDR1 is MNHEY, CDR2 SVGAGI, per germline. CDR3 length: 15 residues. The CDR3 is CASSYSGQALETQYF. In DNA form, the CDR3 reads TGTGCCAGCAGTTACTCGGGACAGGCTTTGGAGACCCAGTACTTC.

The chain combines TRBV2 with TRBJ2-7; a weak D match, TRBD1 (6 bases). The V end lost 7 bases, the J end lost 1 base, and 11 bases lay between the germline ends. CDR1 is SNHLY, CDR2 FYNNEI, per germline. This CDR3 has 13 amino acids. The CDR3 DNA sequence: TGTGCCAGCAAGAGACAGGAGTCCTACGAGCAGTACTTC. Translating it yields CASKRQESYEQYF.

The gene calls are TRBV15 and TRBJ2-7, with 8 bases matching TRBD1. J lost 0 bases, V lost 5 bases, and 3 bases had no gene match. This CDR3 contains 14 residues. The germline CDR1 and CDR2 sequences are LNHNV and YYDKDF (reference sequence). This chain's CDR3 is CATSRDRNSYEQYF. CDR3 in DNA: TGTGCCACCAGCCGGGACAGGAACTCCTACGAGCAGTACTTC.

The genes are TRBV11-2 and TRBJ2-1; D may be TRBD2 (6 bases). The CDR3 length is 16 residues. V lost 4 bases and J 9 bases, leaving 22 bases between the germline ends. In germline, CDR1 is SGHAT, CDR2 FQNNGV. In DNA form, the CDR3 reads TGTGCCAGCAGCTCCGAAGTAGTCCGACTGGGACTTGAGCAGTTCTTC. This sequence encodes CASSSEVVRLGLEQFF.

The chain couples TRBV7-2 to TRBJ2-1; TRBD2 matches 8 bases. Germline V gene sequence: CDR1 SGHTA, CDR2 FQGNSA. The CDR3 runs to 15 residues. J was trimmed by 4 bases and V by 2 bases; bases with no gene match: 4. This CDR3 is CASSLLAGRYNEQFF. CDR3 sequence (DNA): TGTGCCAGCAGCTTATTAGCGGGGAGATACAATGAGCAGTTCTTC. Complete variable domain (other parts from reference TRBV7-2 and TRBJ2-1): GAGVSQSPSNKVTEKGKDVELRCDPISGHTALYWYRQSLGQGLEFLIYFQGNSAPDKSGLPSDRFSAERTGGSVSTLTIQRTQQEDSAVYLCASSLLAGRYNEQFFGPGTRLTVL.

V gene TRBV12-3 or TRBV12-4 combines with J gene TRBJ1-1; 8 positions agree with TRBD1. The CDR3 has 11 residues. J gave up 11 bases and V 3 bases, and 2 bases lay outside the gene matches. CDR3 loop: CASSFRGHAFF. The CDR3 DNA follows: TGTGCCAGCAGTTTCAGGGGGCATGCTTTCTTT.

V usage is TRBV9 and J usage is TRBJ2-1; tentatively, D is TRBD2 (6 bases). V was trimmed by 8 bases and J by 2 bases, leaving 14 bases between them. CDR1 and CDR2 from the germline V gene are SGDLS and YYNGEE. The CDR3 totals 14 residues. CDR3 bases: TGTGCCAGTACCGGGACTCCACCCTACAATGAGCAGTTCTTC. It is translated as CASTGTPPYNEQFF.

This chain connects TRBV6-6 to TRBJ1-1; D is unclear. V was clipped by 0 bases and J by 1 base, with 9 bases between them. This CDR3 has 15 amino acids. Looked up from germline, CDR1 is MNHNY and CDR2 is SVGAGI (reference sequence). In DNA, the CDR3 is TGTGCCAGCAGTTACTCCGGAACAGAGAACACTGAAGCTTTCTTT. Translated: CASSYSGTENTEAFF.

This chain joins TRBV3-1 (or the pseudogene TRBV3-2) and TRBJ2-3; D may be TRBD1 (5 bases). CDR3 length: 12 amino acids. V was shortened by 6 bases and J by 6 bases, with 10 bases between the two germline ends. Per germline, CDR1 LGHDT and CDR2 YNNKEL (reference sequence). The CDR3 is CASRNRLDTQYF. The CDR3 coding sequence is TGTGCCAGCAGAAACAGGTTGGATACGCAGTATTTT.

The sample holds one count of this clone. The CDR3 coding sequence is TGTGCCAGCAGCTTAGGAGCCTACGAGCAGTACTTC. As protein: CASSLGAYEQYF. The rearrangement links TRBV11-2 to TRBJ2-7, with D uncertain. The CDR3 extends over 12 amino acids. Germline V gives CDR1 SGHAT, CDR2 FQNNGV. V was clipped by 1 base and J by 2 bases, with 3 bases between them.

The CDR3: CATSAGSEQYF. CDR3 DNA: TGTGCCACCAGCGCCGGGTCCGAGCAGTACTTC. The chain has TRBV15 and TRBJ2-7, with D uncertain. Germline V gives CDR1 LNHNV, CDR2 YYDKDF (reference sequence). The ends were cut back, 5 bases at V and 6 bases at J, with 8 bases in the middle. This CDR3 has 11 residues.

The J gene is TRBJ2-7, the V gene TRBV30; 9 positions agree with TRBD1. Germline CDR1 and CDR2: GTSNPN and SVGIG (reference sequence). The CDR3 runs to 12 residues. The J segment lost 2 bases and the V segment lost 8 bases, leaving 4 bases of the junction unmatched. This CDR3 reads CARGQGPYEQYF. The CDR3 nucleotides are TGTGCCAGAGGACAGGGGCCCTACGAGCAGTACTTC. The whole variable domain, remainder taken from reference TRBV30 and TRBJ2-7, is SQTIHQWPATLVQPVGSPLSLECTVEGTSNPNLYWYRQAAGRGLQLLFYSVGIGQISSEVPQNLSASRPQDRQFILSSKKLLLSDSGFYLCARGQGPYEQYFGPGTRLTVT.

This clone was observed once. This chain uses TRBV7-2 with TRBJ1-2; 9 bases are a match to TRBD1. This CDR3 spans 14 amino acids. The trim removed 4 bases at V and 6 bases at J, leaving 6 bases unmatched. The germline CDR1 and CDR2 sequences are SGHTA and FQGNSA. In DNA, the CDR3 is TGTGCCAGCAGCTCCGGCGGGACAGGGAATGGCTACACCTTC. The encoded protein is CASSSGGTGNGYTF. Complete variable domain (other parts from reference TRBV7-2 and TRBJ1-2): GAGVSQSPSNKVTEKGKDVELRCDPISGHTALYWYRQSLGQGLEFLIYFQGNSAPDKSGLPSDRFSAERTGGSVSTLTIQRTQQEDSAVYLCASSSGGTGNGYTFGSGTRLTVV.

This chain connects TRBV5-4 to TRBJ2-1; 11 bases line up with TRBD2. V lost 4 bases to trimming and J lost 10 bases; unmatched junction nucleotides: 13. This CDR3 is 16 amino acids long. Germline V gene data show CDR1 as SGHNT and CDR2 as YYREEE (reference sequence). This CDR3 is CASSVWLAGGSGEQFF. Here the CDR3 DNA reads TGTGCCAGCAGCGTGTGGCTAGCGGGGGGCTCGGGGGAGCAGTTCTTC. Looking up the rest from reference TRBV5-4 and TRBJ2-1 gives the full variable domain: ETGVTQSPTHLIKTRGQQVTLRCSSQSGHNTVSWYQQALGQGPQFIFQYYREEENGRGNFPPRFSGLQFPNYSSELNVNALELDDSALYLCASSVWLAGGSGEQFFGPGTRLTVL.

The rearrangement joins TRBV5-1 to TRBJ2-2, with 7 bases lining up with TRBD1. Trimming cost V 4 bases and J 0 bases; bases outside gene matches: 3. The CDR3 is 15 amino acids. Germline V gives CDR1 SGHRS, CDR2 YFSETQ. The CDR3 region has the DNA TGCGCCAGCAGCCCAGGGGGACCGAACACCGGGGAGCTGTTTTTT. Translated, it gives CASSPGGPNTGELFF.

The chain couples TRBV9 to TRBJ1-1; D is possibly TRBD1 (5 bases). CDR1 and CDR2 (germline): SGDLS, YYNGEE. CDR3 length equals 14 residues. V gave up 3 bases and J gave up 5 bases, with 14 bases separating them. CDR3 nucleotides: TGTGCCAGCAGCGACCAGGGCGGAGTAACTGAAGCTTTCTTT. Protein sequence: CASSDQGGVTEAFF.

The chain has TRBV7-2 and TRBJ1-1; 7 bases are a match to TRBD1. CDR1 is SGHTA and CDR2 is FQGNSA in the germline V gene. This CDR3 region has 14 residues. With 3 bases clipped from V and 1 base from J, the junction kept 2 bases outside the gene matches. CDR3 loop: CASSFRQGNTEAFF. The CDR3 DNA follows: TGTGCCAGCAGCTTCAGACAGGGGAACACTGAAGCTTTCTTT.

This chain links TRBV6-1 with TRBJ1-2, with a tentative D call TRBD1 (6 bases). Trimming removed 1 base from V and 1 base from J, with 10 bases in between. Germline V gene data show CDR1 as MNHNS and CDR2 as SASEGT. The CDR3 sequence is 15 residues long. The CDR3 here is CASSEGTGSNYGYTF. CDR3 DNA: TGTGCCAGCAGTGAAGGAACAGGGAGTAACTATGGCTACACCTTC.